This TCR beta chain originates from a study of cytomegalovirus exposure and HLA in healthy donors listed by TCRdb under 2017. Turning to the overall study: An earlier analysis of 587 of the donors reported roughly 300 Gb of sequence data and approximately 110 million unique TCR beta sequences from around 200 million T cells. Donor age, sex, ethnicity and CMV serostatus were compiled together with the repertoire data. The number of donors typed differed by locus, with roughly 620-640 for A, B, C, DRB1 and DQB1, roughly 520 for DQA1, approximately 570 for DPA1, and 450 to 480 for DPB1. Several DR-DQ haplotypes were treated as single units for association and clustering because of strong linkage in the cohort. The study was designed to test whether signatures of past pathogen exposure could be identified by cataloging public T cell receptors. An early release covering more than 500 HLA-typed donors comprised around 300 gigabases of sequencing data and 85 million or so unique TCR sequences. Rather than using new phenotypic data, the later analysis identified candidate immune exposures from TCR beta sequences and from how often those sequences occurred across donors. All discovery cohort repertoires had been generated using a single sequencing platform. A later genetic analysis took genome-wide SNP genotypes for about three fifths of the 666 donors and used that subset as a discovery cohort. The T cell repertoires of 670 or so subjects were profiled by immunosequencing and related to cytomegalovirus serostatus. Both class I and class II loci were covered by HLA typing, at four-digit resolution. An earlier analysis of around 540 of the donors applied high-throughput TCR beta sequencing to assess whether each TCR beta V gene segment acted as functional or pseudogenic. The study combined high-throughput TCR immunosequencing, statistical association of individual TCRs with disease status, and machine learning to predict cytomegalovirus infection status. A later analysis re-examined previously published TCR beta repertoires from around 670 donors and added high-resolution HLA genotyping to investigate patterns of TCR occurrence. Among around 400 genotyped donors of the cohort, an average of approximately 200,000 unique TCR beta nucleotide sequences was sequenced per donor, of which 15% to 20% were non-productive. Of the roughly 410 genotyped donors, more than 75% were placed in the genetic ancestry cluster associated with self-reported Caucasian donors. Besides the first cohort of about 730 subjects, a separate validation cohort made up of roughly 130 different subjects was used.

In regard to this clone: Its antigen is unknown. The input lacks base qualities; no much larger clone sits a single base away. Distinct nucleotide sequences in the sample also encode this CDR3.

V is cut back by 4 bases and J by 2 bases, with 4 bases in the junction unmatched. CDR1 and CDR2, per the germline V gene, are SGDLS and YYNGEE. The CDR3 measures 15 amino acids from cysteine to phenylalanine. Only the CDR3 region is kept as DNA, spanning 45 bases read in frame from base 1. Libraries were built with the immunoSEQ multiplex PCR assay. A mixture of 60 forward primers for TCR Vbeta segments and 13 reverse primers for TCR Jbeta segments was used in the multiplex PCR. A multiplex PCR assay on genomic DNA amplified the CDR3 region of rearranged TCR beta genes. On the Illumina HiSeq System, the amplified TCR beta libraries were sequenced as 87-base-pair reads. The source study handled its data this way. Across the 700 or so repertoires, a later analysis counted roughly 77 million unique TCR beta chains, 8.5 million to 12 million of which were shared by at least two donors. A nearest-neighbor algorithm error-corrected the raw reads and collapsed the reads into unique sequences, merging closely related sequences to remove PCR and sequencing errors. To assign V, D and J gene segments, CDR3 sequences were aligned to IMGT reference sequences. For a sequence to be retained, a match of at least six nucleotides was required to both a V gene segment and a J gene segment. A rearrangement counted as productive if the CDR3 had no stop codons and remained in frame with V and J, and every other rearrangement counted as non-productive. CDR3 was defined by IMGT convention, running from the second conserved V-encoded cysteine to the conserved J-encoded phenylalanine. Sequences without an unambiguous match to a single V gene segment were excluded from the earlier analysis of several hundred of the donors. An earlier analysis of under 750 of the donors called V segments functional above 56.7% productive rearrangements and segregating when the between-donor standard deviation exceeded 5%. A statistical classification framework was built for diagnosing cytomegalovirus status from the catalog of TCR beta chain sequences. In a later analysis, V and J genes were assigned by comparing TCR nucleotide sequences against IMGT/GENE-DB human TR gene sequences. A later analysis assigned CDR3 sequences and most-parsimonious VDJ recombination scenarios with the TCRdist pipeline. A later analysis defined each TCR beta chain by its CDR3 amino acid sequence plus V-gene family, and excluded reads lacking a unique V-gene family. In a later analysis, around 600 highly shared, low-generation-probability nucleotide sequences were removed to address suspected cross-contamination and a sequencing artifact. In a later analysis, a clonal expansion index was calculated for each public chain from normalized within-repertoire ranks of inferred template counts. A later analysis computed generation probabilities with a VDJ recombination model fitted to out-of-frame rearrangements, and checked the results against IGoR. In a later analysis, TCR-TCR, TCR-HLA and TCR-CMV co-occurrence was scored with hypergeometric tests, and a repertoire-size bias correction was applied to TCR pairs. In a later analysis, false discovery rates were estimated by permuting HLA or CMV assignments 20 times. In a later analysis, co-occurring TCRs were grouped with DBSCAN, and TCRdist sequence similarity was added when clustering was performed within HLA-allele-positive subsets. For co-occurrence clustering, repertoires with fewer than 30,000 or more than 120,000 public chains were excluded, along with five repertoires with anomalous nucleotide sharing. The table comes from immuneACCESS by way of TCRdb, which keeps in-frame sequences with V and J called. Part of the clones is missing from these tables; in studies checked, under half for an unresolved V gene and the rest for unknown reasons. The DNA gave D and trimming, while V, J and clone size come from that table. A total of over 70,000 clones appear in this sample, about 80% of them only once. 20% to 25% of the sample belongs to the ten largest clones.

In total, 666 healthy bone marrow donors made up the cohort. All cohort members were sampled while nominally healthy, although unrecorded immune exposures were likely present. The donor tested CMV seropositive, placing the donor among the approximately 290 seropositive members of the cohort. A peripheral blood sample was collected from each donor, and TCR beta sequencing was performed on peripheral blood mononuclear cells. The Qiagen DNeasy Blood Extraction Kit was used to extract genomic DNA from the blood cell samples. The study at large found these results: The study gave a list of under 200 TCR beta chains associated with cytomegalovirus. According to a later analysis, most CMV-associated TCR beta chains appeared to be HLA-restricted, and the HLA associations seemed to be driven largely by CMV exposure. The presence/absence analyses assumed that sequencing depth was roughly uniform across donors, and that assumption may not be true. A later analysis found that HLA-associated TCR beta chains were more clonally expanded and had lower generation probabilities than equally common non-associated chains. The earlier analysis of 587 of the donors excluded roughly 17 rarely observed V segments, including chromosome 9 orphons, because counts were too low. In a later analysis, the rate of TCR association differed among HLA loci, with DRB1 alleles having the most associated TCRs and HLA-C alleles having the fewest. A later genetic analysis associated a missense DCLRE1C variant with V-gene and J-gene trimming of TCR beta chains, and an independent cohort replicated the association. In vitro tests confirmed that a few of the cytomegalovirus-associated TCR beta chains recognize cytomegalovirus antigens. Correlated functional status among segregating V segments might reflect linkage disequilibrium, but an unknown experimental factor could not be ruled out. In both the original and validation cohorts, the classifier was reported to diagnose cytomegalovirus status with high specificity and sensitivity. It was suggested by the authors that the approach could potentially be generalized to other disease states and immunological phenotypes. For the cohort, immune exposure information was limited to CMV serostatus. Some IMGT-functional V segments, including TRBV6-2 and TRBV6-3, could not be told apart with the 87-base-pair reads, so those segments were excluded. A cluster of highly shared sequence variants was judged likely to be a technical artifact of the sequencing pipeline. A later analysis reported that several top co-occurrence clusters appeared linked to parvovirus B19, influenza, CMV and Epstein-Barr virus. An earlier analysis of 587 of the donors showed that most TCR beta V segments appeared in productive rearrangements either about 90% or about 30% of the time, which broadly matched IMGT annotations. According to a later genetic analysis, donors in an Asian-associated ancestry cluster had fewer N-insertions in productive TCRs than the roughly 700-donor mean. Assigning TCR associations to individual alleles was difficult when HLA alleles, especially DR and DQ, strongly co-occurred. Because HLA typing was missing for some donors at each locus, association tests included only the typed subset. This cohort had only TCR beta chains sequenced, and the lack of alpha or paired-chain data limited which features could be detected. A further reported finding was that TCR beta sequences accurately predicted the HLA-A and HLA-B alleles for most subjects in the first cohort. Most TCR sequences were seen in very few donors, while some public TCRs were found in many individuals. A later analysis associated approximately 17,000 TCR beta sequences with specific HLA alleles at a false discovery rate of 0.05.

Sequences were obtained from PBMCs. The chain couples TRBV9 to TRBJ2-5, with TRBD2 identical over 11 junction bases. The clonotype originates from a woman in her forties or fifties in good health and CMV-seropositive. The CDR3 protein is CASSFSGGVQETQYF. The sequenced DNA: TGTGCCAGCAGCTTTAGCGGGGGGGTTCAAGAGACCCAGTACTTC.